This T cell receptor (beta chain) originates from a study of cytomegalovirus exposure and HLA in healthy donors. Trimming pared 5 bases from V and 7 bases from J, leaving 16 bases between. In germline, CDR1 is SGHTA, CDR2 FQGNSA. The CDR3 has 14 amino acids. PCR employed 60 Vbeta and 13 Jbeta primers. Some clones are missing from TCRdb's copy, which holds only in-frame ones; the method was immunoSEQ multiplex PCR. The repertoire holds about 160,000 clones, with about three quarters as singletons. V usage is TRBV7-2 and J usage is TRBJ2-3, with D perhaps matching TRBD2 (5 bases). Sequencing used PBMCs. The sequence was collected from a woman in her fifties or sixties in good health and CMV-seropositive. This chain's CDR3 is CASSVSGRRNTQYF. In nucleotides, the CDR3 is TGTGCCAGCAGCGTCTCGGGGAGAAGGAATACGCAGTATTTT. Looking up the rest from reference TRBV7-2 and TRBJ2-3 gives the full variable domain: GAGVSQSPSNKVTEKGKDVELRCDPISGHTALYWYRQSLGQGLEFLIYFQGNSAPDKSGLPSDRFSAERTGGSVSTLTIQRTQQEDSAVYLCASSVSGRRNTQYFGPGTRLTVL.